These T cell receptor beta chains were read from a single sample in a study of blood T cells in healthy people across ages. TCRdb itself ran the 5' RACE reads through MiXCR, one entry per CDR3 protein. The sample shows about 830,000 distinct CDR3 sequences, less than 80% of them seen only once. Sequencing input: blood. The receptors were sampled from a man aged 30 to 39 in good health. Both conserved end residues are part of each CDR3.

12,TRBJ2-3,TRBV21-1,CASSKQEGTQYF
16,TRBJ2-1,TRBV28,CASRDHSGGPYNEQFF
14,TRBJ1-2,TRBV20-1,CSARERQGSPGYTF
16,TRBJ2-4,TRBV7-2,CASSLVTGLAKNIQYF
15,TRBJ1-2,TRBV6-5,CASSYSTPPAYGYTF
11,TRBJ1-2,TRBV20-1,CSARDIDGYTF
14,TRBJ2-3,TRBV7-2,CASTPGTPSDTQYF
14,TRBJ1-2,TRBV6-6,CASTYGGVGGGYTF
16,TRBJ2-1,TRBV9,CASSVVGQGSYNEQFF
15,-,TRBV6-2/TRBV6-3,CASSYSREAPDEQYF
16,TRBJ2-3,TRBV28,CASSSSGTGIPDTQYF
17,-,TRBV27,CASSSYDGTDSSYEQYF
21,TRBJ2-1,TRBV12-3/TRBV12-4,CASSKTGTSGGLRAGYNEQFF
13,TRBJ1-2,TRBV20-1,CSAPAPDSYGYTF
11,TRBJ2-1,TRBV5-6,CASSLLGHLFF
15,TRBJ2-7,TRBV7-9,CAGSLKGTDPYELYF
19,TRBJ2-6,TRBV4-3,CASSQDPPGARTGANVLTF
16,TRBJ1-2,TRBV20-1,CSAPMRGGRGNYGYTF
12,TRBJ2-7,TRBV12-3/TRBV12-4,CASTPTGYEQYF
13,TRBJ2-3,TRBV12-3/TRBV12-4,CASSYQVGDTQYF
10,TRBJ1-1,TRBV30,CAGDSQQAFF
13,-,TRBV12-5,CASGFGSGETQYF
14,-,TRBV4-3,CASSQEDRDNEQYF
14,TRBJ2-7,TRBV10-3,CAISSGEVKYEQYF
16,TRBJ2-3,TRBV7-7,CASSLLAGASTDTQYF
15,TRBJ2-1,TRBV20-1,CSARDFQGAYNEQFF
18,TRBJ1-6,TRBV9,CASSVTGGAGINNSPLHF
17,TRBJ2-1,TRBV5-1,CASSSPWGGSSYNEQFF
14,TRBJ2-7,TRBV10-3,CAISPTLLAYEQYF
13,TRBJ2-3,TRBV10-3,CAIWDRATDTQYF
16,TRBJ2-5,TRBV6-6,CASSYSGTTSQETQYF
16,-,TRBV6-2/TRBV6-3,CASSYGVRRGAYEQYF
15,TRBJ1-1,TRBV5-1,CASSFEGDLNTEAFF
13,TRBJ2-1,TRBV12-3/TRBV12-4,CASSLASGVGWFF
16,TRBJ2-1,TRBV7-2,CASGFPTGARYNEQFF
15,TRBJ2-1,TRBV20-1,CSAFRLAGSYNEQFF
11,TRBJ1-4,TRBV29-1,CSVAVGEKLFF
16,TRBJ2-5,TRBV20-1,CSAPPLGDRGWETQYF
14,TRBJ2-1,TRBV6-6,CASLGTGNYNEQFF
16,TRBJ2-7,TRBV10-3,CAISESMQRTTYEQYF
17,TRBJ2-3,TRBV4-3,CASSQRRGGMRTDTQYF
14,TRBJ2-5,TRBV10-2,CASSLGLALETQYF
13,TRBJ1-6,TRBV27,CASKGGGNSPLHF
15,TRBJ2-7,TRBV15,CATSSPGTGLHEQYF
14,TRBJ2-7,TRBV6-2/TRBV6-3,CASRLTSGTYEQYF
15,TRBJ1-2,TRBV18,CASSYREGEKDGYTF
12,TRBJ2-5,TRBV6-6,CASGTVEETQYF
14,TRBJ2-7,TRBV7-2,CASSSGLRAYEQYF
13,-,TRBV6-5,CASSYFPWDEQYF
14,TRBJ1-2,TRBV9,CASSPQGAGYGYTF
16,-,TRBV4-2,CASSQEGGGGVYEQYF
16,-,TRBV29-1,CSVEDLTEEEPYEQYF
21,TRBJ2-6,TRBV10-3,CAISESIVLLAGKTGANVLTF